This T cell receptor beta chain is drawn from a study of T cells in women clearing cervical HPV infection. Study details: Controls' single incident HPV16 infection cleared within 12 months without precancer. Controls gave blood once infection was undetectable; cases at lesion identification.

On this clone itself: The antigen remains undetermined. Read coverage stops 3 residues before the CDR3 terminus; the germline J gene supplies the remainder.

Average input was 1200 ng genomic DNA for immunoSEQ TCR beta CDR3 amplification. TCRdb keeps only in-frame clones here, not all; method: immunoSEQ multiplex PCR. The clone table shows approximately 49,000 clones, with the ten largest holding around 1.5%. This CDR3 has 18 residues. The germline gives CDR1 MNHNS, CDR2 SASEGT. Trimming pared 2 bases from V and 1 base from J, leaving 20 bases between. Study-wide results and limits: TRBV6-7 relative abundance averaged about 0.11% in cases and around 0.17% in controls.

The rearrangement links TRBV6-1 to TRBJ1-1, with D possibly being TRBD1 (5 bases). The sequenced material came from blood buffy coat. The sequence was obtained from a woman between 18 and 70 years old with a cervical HPV16 infection that either progressed to CIN3+ or cleared (not recorded which). The CDR3 here is CASSERSWSGKANTEAFF. The CDR3 bases that were read are TGTGCCAGCAGTGAACGGTCGTGGTCAGGGAAGGCGAACACTGAA.